What follows are 7 T cell receptor beta chains derived from one specimen sequenced in a study of PD-1 blockade in classical Hodgkin lymphoma. TCRdb's table, derived via immunoSEQ multiplex PCR, lists solely in-frame clones and lacks some. Of approximately 80,000 clones detected, approximately 91% appear once; the ten largest clones hold 20% to 25%. Brentuximab vedotin exposure varied among the patients, all of whom had relapsed after autologous stem cell transplantation. Sequencing used peripheral blood mononuclear cells (PBMCs), obtained at baseline. Receptor source: a human donor with classical Hodgkin lymphoma.

This clone was detected a few times. V usage is TRBV7-6 and J usage is TRBJ1-4, with D hard to call. From germline, CDR1 is SGHVS and CDR2 FNYEAQ. Between the trimmed V and J ends, which lost 5 bases and 10 bases, there was a span of 8 bases. This CDR3 is 11 amino acids long. The CDR3 DNA reads TGTGCCAGCAGCCCAGGCGGAAAACTGTTTTTT. Encoded protein: CASSPGGKLFF.

This clone was seen just once. The J gene is TRBJ2-1, the V gene TRBV6-5; TRBD2 matches at 11 bases. V trimming: 7 bases; J trimming: 7 bases; junction bases outside the gene matches: 6. Germline-derived CDR1 and CDR2 are MNHEY and SVGAGI. The CDR3 totals 14 residues. CDR3 sequence reads: CASTFSGRVNEQFF. The DNA for the CDR3 is TGTGCCAGCACCTTTAGCGGGAGGGTGAATGAGCAGTTCTTC.

A few counts support this clone. This rearrangement joins TRBV6-1 to TRBJ2-3; D not resolved. V was pared by 6 bases and J by 1 base, with 11 bases between. Per germline, CDR1 MNHNS and CDR2 SASEGT. The CDR3 is 14 amino acids. This chain's CDR3 is CASRGNTRTDTQYF. In nucleotides, the CDR3 is TGTGCCAGCAGAGGGAACACCCGCACAGATACGCAGTATTTT.

The sample holds a few counts of this clone. This sample includes further DNA sequences coding for the same CDR3. V gene TRBV5-1 combines with J gene TRBJ2-2; no clear D gene. The germline V gene has CDR1 SGHRS and CDR2 YFSETQ. The CDR3 runs 13 residues. Trimming stripped 2 bases from V and 6 bases from J, with 8 bases between. In DNA form, the CDR3 reads TGCGCCAGCAGCTTCGGTCAACCCGGGGAGCTGTTTTTT. Encoded protein: CASSFGQPGELFF.

The chain carries TRBV11-1 and TRBJ1-1; unclear D gene. Trimming stripped 1 base from V and 6 bases from J, with 15 bases between. The CDR3 length is 15 residues. The germline V gene has CDR1 SGHAT and CDR2 FQDESV (reference sequence). The CDR3 is CASSLERAGLAEAFF. DNA of the CDR3: TGTGCCAGCAGCTTAGAGCGGGCCGGACTTGCTGAAGCTTTCTTT.

The chain has TRBV4-1 and TRBJ1-5; a weak D match, TRBD1 (6 bases). The CDR3 has 17 amino acids. CDR1 and CDR2 (germline): MGHRA, YSYEKL. V was trimmed by 1 base and J by 1 base, leaving 14 bases between them. The CDR3 sequence is CASSQVISGTSNQPQHF. The CDR3 DNA sequence: TGCGCCAGCAGCCAAGTAATTTCCGGGACAAGCAATCAGCCCCAGCATTTT.

The chain uses TRBV6-1 and TRBJ1-5, with 7 positions matching TRBD1. The CDR3 length is 13 residues. With V trimmed by 7 bases and J by 5 bases, 5 bases remained unmatched. CDR1 is MNHNS, CDR2 SASEGT, per germline. The CDR3 coding sequence is TGTGCCAGCAAGGAGCAGGGGGATCAGCCCCAGCATTTT. Encoded protein: CASKEQGDQPQHF.